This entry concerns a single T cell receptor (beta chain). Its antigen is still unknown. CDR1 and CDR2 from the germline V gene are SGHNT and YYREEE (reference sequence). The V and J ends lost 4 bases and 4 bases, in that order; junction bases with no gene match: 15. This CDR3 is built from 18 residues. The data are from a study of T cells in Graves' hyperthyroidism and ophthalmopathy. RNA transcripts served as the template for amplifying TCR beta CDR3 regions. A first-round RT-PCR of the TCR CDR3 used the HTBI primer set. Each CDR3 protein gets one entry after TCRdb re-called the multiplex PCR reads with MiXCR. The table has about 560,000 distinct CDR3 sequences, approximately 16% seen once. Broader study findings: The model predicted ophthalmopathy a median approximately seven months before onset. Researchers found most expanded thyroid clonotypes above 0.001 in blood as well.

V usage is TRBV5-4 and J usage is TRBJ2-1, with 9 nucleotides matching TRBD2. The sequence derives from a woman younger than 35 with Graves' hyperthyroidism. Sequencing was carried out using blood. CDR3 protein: CASSPRGLAGSLYNEQFF. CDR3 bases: TGTGCCAGCAGCCCGAGGGGGCTAGCGGGGTCATTATACAATGAGCAGTTCTTC.